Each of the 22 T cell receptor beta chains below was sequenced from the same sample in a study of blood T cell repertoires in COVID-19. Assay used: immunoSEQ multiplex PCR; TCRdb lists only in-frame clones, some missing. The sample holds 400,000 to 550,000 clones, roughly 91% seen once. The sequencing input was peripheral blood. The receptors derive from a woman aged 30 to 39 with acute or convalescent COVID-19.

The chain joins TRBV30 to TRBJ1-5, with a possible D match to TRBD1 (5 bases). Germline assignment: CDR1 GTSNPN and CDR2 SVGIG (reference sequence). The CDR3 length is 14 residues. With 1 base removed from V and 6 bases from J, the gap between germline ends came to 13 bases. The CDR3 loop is CAWSDGGEGQPQHF. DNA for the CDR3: TGTGCCTGGAGTGACGGAGGGGAAGGTCAGCCCCAGCATTTT. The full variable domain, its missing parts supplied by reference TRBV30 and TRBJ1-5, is SQTIHQWPATLVQPVGSPLSLECTVEGTSNPNLYWYRQAAGRGLQLLFYSVGIGQISSEVPQNLSASRPQDRQFILSSKKLLLSDSGFYLCAWSDGGEGQPQHFGDGTRLSIL.

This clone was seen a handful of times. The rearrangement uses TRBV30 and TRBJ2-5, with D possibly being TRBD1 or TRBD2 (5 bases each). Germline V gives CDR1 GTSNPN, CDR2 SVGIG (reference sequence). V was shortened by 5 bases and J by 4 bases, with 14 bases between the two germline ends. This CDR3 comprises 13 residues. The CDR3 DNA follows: TGTGCCTGGGGGACGGGGTCAGCAGAGACCCAGTACTTC. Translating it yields CAWGTGSAETQYF.

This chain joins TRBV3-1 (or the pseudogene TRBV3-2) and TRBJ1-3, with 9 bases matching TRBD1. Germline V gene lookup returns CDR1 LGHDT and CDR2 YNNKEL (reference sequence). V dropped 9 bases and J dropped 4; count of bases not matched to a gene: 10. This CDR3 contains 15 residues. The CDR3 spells CASRPGQGKGNTIYF. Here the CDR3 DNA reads TGTGCCAGTCGCCCCGGACAGGGGAAGGGAAACACCATATATTTT.

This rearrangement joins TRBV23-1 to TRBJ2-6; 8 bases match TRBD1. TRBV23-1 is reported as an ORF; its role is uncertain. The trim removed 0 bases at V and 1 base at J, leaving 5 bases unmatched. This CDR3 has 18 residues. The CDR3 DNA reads TGCGCCAGCAGTCAATCGTTGGACAGGGTTTCTGGGGCCAACGTCCTGACTTTC. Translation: CASSQSLDRVSGANVLTF.

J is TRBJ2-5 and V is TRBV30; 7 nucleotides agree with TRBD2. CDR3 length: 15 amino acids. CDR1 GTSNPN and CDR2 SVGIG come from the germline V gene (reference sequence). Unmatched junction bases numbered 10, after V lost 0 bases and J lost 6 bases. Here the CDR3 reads CAWSVLTGGGKTQYF. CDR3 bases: TGTGCCTGGAGTGTACTGACGGGCGGGGGAAAGACCCAGTACTTC.

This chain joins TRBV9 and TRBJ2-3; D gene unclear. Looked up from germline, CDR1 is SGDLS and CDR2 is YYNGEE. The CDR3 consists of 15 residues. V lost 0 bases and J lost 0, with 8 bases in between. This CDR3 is CASSVVSTSTDTQYF. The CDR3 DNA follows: TGTGCCAGCAGCGTAGTCTCAACTAGCACAGATACGCAGTATTTT.

CDR3 protein: CASSPTGGETQYF. The CDR3 coding sequence is TGCGCCAGCAGTCCGACAGGGGGAGAGACCCAGTACTTC. This chain uses TRBV10-1 with TRBJ2-5; 9 bases are a match to TRBD1. Trimming took 5 bases from V and 4 from J; bases not matched to a gene: 2. Germline V gene data show CDR1 as WNHNN and CDR2 as SYGVQD (reference sequence). This CDR3 is 13 amino acids long.

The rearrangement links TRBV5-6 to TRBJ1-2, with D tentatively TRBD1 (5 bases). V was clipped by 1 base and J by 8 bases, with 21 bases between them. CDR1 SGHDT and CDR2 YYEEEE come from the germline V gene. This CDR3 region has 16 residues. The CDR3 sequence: CASSLYGVQNRQGYTF. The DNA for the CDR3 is TGTGCCAGCAGCTTGTATGGGGTCCAAAACCGACAGGGCTACACCTTC.

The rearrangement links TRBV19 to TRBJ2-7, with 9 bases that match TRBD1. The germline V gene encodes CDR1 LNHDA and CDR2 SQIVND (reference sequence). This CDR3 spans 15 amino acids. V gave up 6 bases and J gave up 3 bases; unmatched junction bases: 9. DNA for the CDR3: TGTGCCAGTAGCCCGGACAGGGGCTACTACTACGAGCAGTACTTC. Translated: CASSPDRGYYYEQYF.

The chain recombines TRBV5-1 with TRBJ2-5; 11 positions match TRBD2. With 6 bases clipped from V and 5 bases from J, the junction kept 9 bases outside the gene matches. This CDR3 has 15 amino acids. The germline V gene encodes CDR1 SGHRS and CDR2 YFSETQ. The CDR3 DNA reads TGCGCCAGCACCATTTTAGCGGGGGGGCCGGAGACCCAGTACTTC. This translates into CASTILAGGPETQYF.

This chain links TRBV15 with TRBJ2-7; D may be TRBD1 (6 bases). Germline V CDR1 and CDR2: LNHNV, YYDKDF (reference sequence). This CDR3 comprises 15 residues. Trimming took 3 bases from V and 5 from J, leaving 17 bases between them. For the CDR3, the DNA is TGTGCCACCAGCAGTACCAGAAACAGGGTACACGAGCAGTACTTC. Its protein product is CATSSTRNRVHEQYF.

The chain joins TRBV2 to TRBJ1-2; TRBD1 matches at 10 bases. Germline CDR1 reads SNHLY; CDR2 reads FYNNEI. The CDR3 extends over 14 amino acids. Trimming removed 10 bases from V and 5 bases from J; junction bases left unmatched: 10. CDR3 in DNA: TGTGCCACCGGAGAGGACAGGGGGGAGTATGGCTACACCTTC. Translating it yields CATGEDRGEYGYTF.

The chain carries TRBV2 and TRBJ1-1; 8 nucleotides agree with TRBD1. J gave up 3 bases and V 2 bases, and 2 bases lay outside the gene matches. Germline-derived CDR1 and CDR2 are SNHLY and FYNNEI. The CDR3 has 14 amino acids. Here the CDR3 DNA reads TGTGCCAGCAGTGAAACAGGGGGGTACACTGAAGCTTTCTTT. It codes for CASSETGGYTEAFF.

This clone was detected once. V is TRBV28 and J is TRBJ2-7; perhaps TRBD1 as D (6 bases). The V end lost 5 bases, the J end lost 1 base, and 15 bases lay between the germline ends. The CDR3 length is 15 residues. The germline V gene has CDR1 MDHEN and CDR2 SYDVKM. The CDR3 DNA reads TGTGCCAGCAGTGCCCCAAGGGGGATGTCCTACGAGCAGTACTTC. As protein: CASSAPRGMSYEQYF.

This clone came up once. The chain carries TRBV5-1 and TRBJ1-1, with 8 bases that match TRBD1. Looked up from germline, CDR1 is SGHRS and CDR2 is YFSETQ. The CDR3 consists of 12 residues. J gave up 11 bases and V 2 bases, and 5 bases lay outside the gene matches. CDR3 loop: CASSLRQGRAFF. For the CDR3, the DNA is TGCGCCAGCAGCTTAAGACAGGGGCGGGCTTTCTTT.

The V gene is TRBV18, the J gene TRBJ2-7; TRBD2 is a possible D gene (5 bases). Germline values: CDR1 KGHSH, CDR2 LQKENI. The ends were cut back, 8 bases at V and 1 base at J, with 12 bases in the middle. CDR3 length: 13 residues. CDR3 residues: CASGYGVSYEQYF. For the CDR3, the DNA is TGTGCCAGCGGATACGGGGTATCCTACGAGCAGTACTTC. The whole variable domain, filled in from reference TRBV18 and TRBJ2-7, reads NAGVMQNPRHLVRRRGQEARLRCSPMKGHSHVYWYRQLPEEGLKFMVYLQKENIIDESGMPKERFSAEFPKEGPSILRIQQVVRGDSAAYFCASGYGVSYEQYFGPGTRLTVT.

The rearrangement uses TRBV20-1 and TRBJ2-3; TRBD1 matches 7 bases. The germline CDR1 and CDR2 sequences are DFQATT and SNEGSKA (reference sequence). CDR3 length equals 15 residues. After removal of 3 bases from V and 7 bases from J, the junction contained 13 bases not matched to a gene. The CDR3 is CSASPTQTGTNTQYF. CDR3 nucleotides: TGCAGTGCTAGTCCCACTCAGACAGGGACGAATACGCAGTATTTT.

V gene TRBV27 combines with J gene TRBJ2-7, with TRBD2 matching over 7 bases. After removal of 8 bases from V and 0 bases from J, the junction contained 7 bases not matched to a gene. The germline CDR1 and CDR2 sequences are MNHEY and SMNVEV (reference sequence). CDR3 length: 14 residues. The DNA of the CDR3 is TGTGCCAGCGGGGGGGACTCACACTCCTACGAGCAGTACTTC. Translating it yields CASGGDSHSYEQYF.

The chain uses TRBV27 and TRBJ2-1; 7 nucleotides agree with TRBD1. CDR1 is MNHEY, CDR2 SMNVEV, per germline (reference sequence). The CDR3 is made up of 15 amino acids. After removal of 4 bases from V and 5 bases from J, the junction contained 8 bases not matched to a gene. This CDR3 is CASSSRRQGDNEQFF. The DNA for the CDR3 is TGTGCCAGCAGTTCCCGACGCCAGGGGGACAATGAGCAGTTCTTC.

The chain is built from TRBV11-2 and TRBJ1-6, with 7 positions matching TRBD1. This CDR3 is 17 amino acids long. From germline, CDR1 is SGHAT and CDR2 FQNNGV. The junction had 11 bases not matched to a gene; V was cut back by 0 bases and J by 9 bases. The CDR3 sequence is CASSLDSPFPGGSPLHF. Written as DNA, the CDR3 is TGTGCCAGCAGCTTAGATTCCCCATTCCCAGGGGGTTCACCCCTCCACTTT.

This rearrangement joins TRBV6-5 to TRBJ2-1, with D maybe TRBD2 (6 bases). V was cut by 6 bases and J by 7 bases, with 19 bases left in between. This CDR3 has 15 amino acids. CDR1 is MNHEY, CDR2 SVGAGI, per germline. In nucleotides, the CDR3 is TGTGCCAGCAGCCGAGCCGTATCGGGAGTTAATGAGCAGTTCTTC. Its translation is CASSRAVSGVNEQFF.

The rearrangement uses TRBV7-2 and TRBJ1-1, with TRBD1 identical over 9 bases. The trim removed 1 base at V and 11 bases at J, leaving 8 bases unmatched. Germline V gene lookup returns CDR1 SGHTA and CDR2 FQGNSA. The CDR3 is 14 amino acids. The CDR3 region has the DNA TGTGCCAGCAGCTTAGTACGACAGGGGGTGTTGGCTTTCTTT. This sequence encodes CASSLVRQGVLAFF. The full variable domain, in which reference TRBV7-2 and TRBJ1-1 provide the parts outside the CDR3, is GAGVSQSPSNKVTEKGKDVELRCDPISGHTALYWYRQSLGQGLEFLIYFQGNSAPDKSGLPSDRFSAERTGGSVSTLTIQRTQQEDSAVYLCASSLVRQGVLAFFGQGTRLTVV.